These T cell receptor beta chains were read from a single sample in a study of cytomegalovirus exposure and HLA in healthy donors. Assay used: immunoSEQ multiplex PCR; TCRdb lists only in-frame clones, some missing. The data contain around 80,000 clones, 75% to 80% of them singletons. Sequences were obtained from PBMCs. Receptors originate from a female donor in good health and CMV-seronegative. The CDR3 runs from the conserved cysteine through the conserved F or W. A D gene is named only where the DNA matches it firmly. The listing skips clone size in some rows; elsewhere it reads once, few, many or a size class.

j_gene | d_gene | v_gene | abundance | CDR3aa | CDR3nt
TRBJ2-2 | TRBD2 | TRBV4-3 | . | CASSLGMGGSTGELFF | TGCGCCAGCAGCCTGGGGATGGGGGGGAGCACCGGGGAGCTGTTTTTT
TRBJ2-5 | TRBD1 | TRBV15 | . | CATSRGDRGRRETQYF | TGTGCCACCAGCAGAGGAGACAGGGGGAGAAGAGAGACCCAGTACTTC
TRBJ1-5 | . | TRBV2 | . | CASSPDRSNQPQHF | TGTGCCAGCAGTCCCGACAGGTCCAATCAGCCCCAGCATTTT
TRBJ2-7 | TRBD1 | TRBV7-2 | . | CASSRGDRGHEQYF | TGTGCCAGCAGCCGAGGGGACAGGGGACACGAGCAGTACTTC
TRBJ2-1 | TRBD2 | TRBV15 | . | CATSRGATSGMQQFF | TGTGCCACCAGCAGAGGGGCAACTAGCGGGATGCAACAGTTCTTC
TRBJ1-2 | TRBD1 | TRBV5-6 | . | CASRHGQGNGYTF | TGTGCCAGCAGGCACGGACAGGGGAATGGCTACACCTTC
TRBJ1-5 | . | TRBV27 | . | CAVGEYSNQPQHF | TGTGCCGTCGGGGAATATAGCAATCAGCCCCAGCATTTT
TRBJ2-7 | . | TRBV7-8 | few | CASSFADTSYEQYF | TGTGCCAGCAGCTTCGCTGACACATCCTACGAGCAGTACTTC
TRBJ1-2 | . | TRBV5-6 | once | CASSFYPGRVDGYTF | TGTGCCAGCAGCTTTTACCCGGGGAGGGTGGATGGCTACACCTTC
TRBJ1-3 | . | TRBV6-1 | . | CASSESPGFGNTIYF | TGTGCCAGCAGTGAATCACCCGGGTTTGGAAACACCATATATTTT
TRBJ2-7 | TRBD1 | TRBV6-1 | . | CASGTGGWNEQYF | TGTGCCAGTGGGACAGGGGGCTGGAACGAGCAGTACTTC
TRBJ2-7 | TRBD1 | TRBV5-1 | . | CASRTTDREEQYF | TGCGCCAGCCGCACCACGGACAGGGAAGAGCAGTACTTC
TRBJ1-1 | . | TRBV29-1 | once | CSVASAGGNAFF | TGCAGCGTGGCAAGCGCCGGGGGGAATGCTTTCTTT
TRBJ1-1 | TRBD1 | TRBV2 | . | CASRTGGVDTEAFF | TGTGCCAGCAGAACAGGGGGCGTAGACACTGAAGCTTTCTTT
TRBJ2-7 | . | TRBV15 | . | CATSSWQVYEQYF | TGTGCCACCAGCAGCTGGCAGGTCTACGAGCAGTACTTC
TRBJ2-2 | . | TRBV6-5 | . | CASRIPENTGELFF | TGTGCCAGCAGAATTCCAGAGAACACCGGGGAGCTGTTTTTT
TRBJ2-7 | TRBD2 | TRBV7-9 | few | CASSLIAGSDEYEQYF | TGTGCCAGCAGCCTGATAGCGGGATCCGACGAGTACGAGCAGTACTTC
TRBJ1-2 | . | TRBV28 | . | CASSLGSYGYTF | TGTGCCAGCAGTTTAGGGAGCTATGGCTACACCTTC
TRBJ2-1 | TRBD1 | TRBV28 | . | CATTSGTGVGGEQFF | TGTGCCACTACCTCCGGGACAGGGGTAGGAGGTGAGCAGTTCTTC
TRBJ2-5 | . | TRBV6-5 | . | CASSPGGQEAQYF | TGTGCCAGCAGTCCCGGGGGGCAAGAGGCCCAGTACTTC
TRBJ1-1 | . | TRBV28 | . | CASSEDLRAFF | TGTGCCAGCAGTGAGGACTTGCGAGCTTTCTTT
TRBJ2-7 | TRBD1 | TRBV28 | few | CASSGDRVYEQYF | TGTGCCAGCTCGGGGGACAGGGTTTACGAGCAGTACTTC
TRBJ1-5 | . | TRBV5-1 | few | CASSLAGMGQPQHF | TGCGCCAGCAGCTTGGCGGGGATGGGGCAGCCCCAGCATTTT
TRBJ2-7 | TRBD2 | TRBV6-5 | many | CASSYIGLAGFGEQYF | TGTGCCAGCAGTTACATCGGACTAGCGGGATTCGGCGAGCAGTACTTC
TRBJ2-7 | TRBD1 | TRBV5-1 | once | CASSSGGSYEQYF | TGCGCCAGCAGCTCAGGGGGCTCCTACGAGCAGTACTTC
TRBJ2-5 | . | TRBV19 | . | CASSGVPWKGVETQYF | TGTGCCAGTAGTGGGGTACCGTGGAAGGGGGTTGAGACCCAGTACTTC
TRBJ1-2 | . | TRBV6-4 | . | CASSATRGGTGYTF | TGTGCCAGCAGTGCCACTCGGGGGGGCACTGGCTACACCTTC
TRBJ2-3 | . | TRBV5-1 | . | CASKISQVDTQYF | TGCGCCAGTAAAATATCCCAGGTAGATACGCAGTATTTT
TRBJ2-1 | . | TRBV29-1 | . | CSVQHGRIGEQFF | TGCAGCGTGCAACATGGGCGTATTGGTGAGCAGTTCTTC
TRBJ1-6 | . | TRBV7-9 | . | CASSPETGSGSPLHF | TGTGCCAGCAGCCCAGAGACAGGATCGGGTTCACCCCTCCACTTT
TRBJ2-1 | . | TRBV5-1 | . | CASSLPRSGGEQFF | TGCGCCAGCAGCTTGCCCCGTTCGGGTGGTGAGCAGTTCTTC
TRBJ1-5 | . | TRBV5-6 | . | CASSLSHVEGVPQPQHF | TGTGCCAGCAGCTTGTCCCATGTTGAGGGGGTCCCTCAGCCCCAGCATTTT